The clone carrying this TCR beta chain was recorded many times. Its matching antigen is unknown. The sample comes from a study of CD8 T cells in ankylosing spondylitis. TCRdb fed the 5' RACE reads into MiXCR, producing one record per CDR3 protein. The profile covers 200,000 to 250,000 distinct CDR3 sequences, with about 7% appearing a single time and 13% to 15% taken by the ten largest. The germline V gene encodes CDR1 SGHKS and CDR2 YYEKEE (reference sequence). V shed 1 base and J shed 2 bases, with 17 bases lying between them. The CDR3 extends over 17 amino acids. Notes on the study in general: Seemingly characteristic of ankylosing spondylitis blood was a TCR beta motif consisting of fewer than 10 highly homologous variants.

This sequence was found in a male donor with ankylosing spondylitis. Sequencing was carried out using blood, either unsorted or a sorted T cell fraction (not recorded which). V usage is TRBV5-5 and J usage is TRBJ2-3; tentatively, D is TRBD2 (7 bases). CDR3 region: CASSLYIGGRNTDTQYF. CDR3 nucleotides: TGTGCCAGCAGCTTGTATATCGGGGGGCGAAACACAGATACGCAGTATTTT.